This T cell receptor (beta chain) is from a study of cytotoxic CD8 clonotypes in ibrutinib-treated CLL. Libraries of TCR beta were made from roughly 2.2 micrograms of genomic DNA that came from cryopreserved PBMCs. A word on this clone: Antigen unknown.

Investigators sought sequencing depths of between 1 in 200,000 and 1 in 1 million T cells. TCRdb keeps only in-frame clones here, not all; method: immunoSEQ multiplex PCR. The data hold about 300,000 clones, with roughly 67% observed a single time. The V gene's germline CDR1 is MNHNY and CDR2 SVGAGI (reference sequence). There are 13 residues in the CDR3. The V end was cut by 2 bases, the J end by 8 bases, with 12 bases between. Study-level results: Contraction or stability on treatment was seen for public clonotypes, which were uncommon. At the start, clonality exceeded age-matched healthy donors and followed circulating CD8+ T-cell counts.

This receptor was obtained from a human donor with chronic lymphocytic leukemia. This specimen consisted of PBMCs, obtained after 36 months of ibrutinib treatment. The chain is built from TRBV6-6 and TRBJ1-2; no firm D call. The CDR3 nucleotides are TGTGCCAGCAGTTACGGGCCCTTTGACGGCTACACCTTC. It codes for CASSYGPFDGYTF.